The next 24 T cell receptor beta chains were all read from a single sample in a study of blood T cells in healthy people across ages. For the second PCR, which ran for roughly 6 to 12 cycles, a sample-barcoded 5' primer and a J-beta primer mix were used. TCRdb reanalysed the 5' RACE reads using MiXCR and keeps one entry per CDR3 protein. The sample carries roughly 1.5 million distinct CDR3 sequences, approximately 39% recorded once. Sample: blood. All receptors derive from a woman younger than 35 in good health.

The chain links TRBV12-3 or TRBV12-4 to TRBJ1-2; 10 positions match TRBD1. With V trimmed by 7 bases and J by 3 bases, 11 bases remained unmatched. CDR3 length equals 16 residues. The CDR3 here is CASTTQDRGVDYGYTF. The CDR3, as DNA: TGTGCCAGCACCACCCAGGACAGGGGGGTAGACTATGGCTACACCTTC.

The chain combines TRBV6-1 with TRBJ2-3; the D gene could be TRBD1 or TRBD2 (5 bases each). This CDR3 is built from 14 residues. V was shortened by 8 bases and J by 1 base, with 13 bases between the two germline ends. CDR1 and CDR2 (germline): MNHNS, SASEGT. The chain's CDR3 is CASYRDGGTDTQYF. The CDR3 bases are TGTGCCAGCTACCGGGACGGAGGCACAGATACGCAGTATTTT.

The chain joins TRBV7-2 to TRBJ2-1; 10 bases fit TRBD2. Germline values: CDR1 SGHTA, CDR2 FQGNSA. V was pared by 5 bases and J by 3 bases, with 19 bases of the junction left unmatched. The CDR3 is 20 residues long. The CDR3 protein is CASSLTAGGLATVYYNEQFF. CDR3 nucleotide sequence: TGTGCCAGCAGCCTAACGGCGGGGGGACTAGCGACGGTTTACTACAATGAGCAGTTCTTC.

The rearrangement uses TRBV15 and TRBJ2-5; D is uncertain. Trimming stripped 0 bases from V and 5 bases from J, with 7 bases between. The CDR3 contains 13 residues. Germline V gives CDR1 LNHNV, CDR2 YYDKDF (reference sequence). The CDR3 nucleotides read TGTGCCACCAGCAGAGATGTAGGCGAGACCCAGTACTTC. Translation gives CATSRDVGETQYF. Combining the CDR3 with reference TRBV15 and TRBJ2-5 gives the whole variable domain DAMVIQNPRYQVTQFGKPVTLSCSQTLNHNVMYWYQQKSSQAPKLLFHYYDKDFNNEADTPDNFQSRRPNTSFCFLDIRSPGLGDTAMYLCATSRDVGETQYFGPGTRLLVL.

This chain uses TRBV5-1 with TRBJ2-1, with TRBD1 matching over 9 bases. The CDR3 is 14 amino acids. Germline CDR1 SGHRS, CDR2 YFSETQ. The junction had 4 bases not matched to a gene; V was cut back by 3 bases and J by 6 bases. CDR3 sequence reads: CASSWGQGGNEQFF. CDR3 nucleotide sequence: TGCGCCAGCAGCTGGGGACAGGGAGGCAATGAGCAGTTCTTC.

The chain links TRBV10-3 to TRBJ1-5, with unresolved D. Germline CDR1 is ENHRY and CDR2 is SYGVKD. The CDR3 has 12 amino acids. With 10 bases removed from V and 9 bases from J, the gap between germline ends came to 16 bases. The CDR3 DNA is TGTGCCACCCAGGACCGATCGGGGCCCCAGCATTTT. Encoded protein: CATQDRSGPQHF.

V is TRBV4-3 and J is TRBJ1-2; 12 nucleotides agree with TRBD1. Looked up from germline, CDR1 is LGHNA and CDR2 is YSLEER. Trimming at V came to 4 bases and at J to 8 bases, leaving 8 bases not matched to a gene. CDR3 size: 15 residues. The CDR3 here is CASSRAGQGADGYTF. In DNA form, the CDR3 reads TGCGCCAGCAGCCGAGCGGGACAGGGGGCTGACGGCTACACCTTC.

In this sample, this clonotype turned up a few times. DNA of the CDR3: TGTGCCAGCAGTTACTCATCGAGGGGGGTTGGCCAGCCCCAGCATTTT. Residues: CASSYSSRGVGQPQHF. The genes are TRBV6-5 and TRBJ1-5; D is possibly TRBD1 (6 bases). The CDR3 runs to 16 residues. Germline CDR1 reads MNHEY; CDR2 reads SVGAGI. Trimming removed 0 bases from V and 7 bases from J, with 16 bases in between.

J is TRBJ2-2 and V is TRBV7-9, with D hard to call. The V gene's germline CDR1 is SEHNR and CDR2 FQNEAQ (reference sequence). V was pared by 5 bases and J by 1 base, with 14 bases between. This CDR3 comprises 16 residues. The CDR3 DNA reads as TGTGCCAGCAGCACCTCGGACCAAATGAACACCGGGGAGCTGTTTTTT. Protein: CASSTSDQMNTGELFF.

The table lists this clonotype with a few counts. The chain employs TRBV20-1 and TRBJ2-7; 10 bases line up with TRBD1. The CDR3 totals 14 residues. V dropped 6 bases and J dropped 4; count of bases not matched to a gene: 9. The germline CDR1 and CDR2 sequences are DFQATT and SNEGSKA (reference sequence). CDR3 in DNA: TGCAGTGCCTCTAGGACAGGGGGGAGGTACGAGCAGTACTTC. As protein: CSASRTGGRYEQYF.

A few counts support this clonotype. The V call is TRBV4-3, the J call TRBJ2-3; D not resolved. V lost 5 bases, J lost 10 bases, and 7 bases lay in between. This CDR3 region has 10 residues. Germline assignment: CDR1 LGHNA and CDR2 YSLEER. CDR3 in DNA: TGCGCCAGCAGCTCCGGAGCGCAGTATTTT. Its translation is CASSSGAQYF.

The chain recombines TRBV9 with TRBJ2-1; 8 bases map to TRBD2. V was pared by 4 bases and J by 8 bases, with 14 bases of the junction left unmatched. CDR1 SGDLS and CDR2 YYNGEE come from the germline V gene. The CDR3 has 16 amino acids. CDR3: CASSPREGGLLDEQFF. CDR3 coding DNA: TGTGCCAGCAGCCCCCGGGAGGGCGGTTTATTGGATGAGCAGTTCTTC.

This rearrangement joins TRBV7-9 to TRBJ1-2; 9 bases fit TRBD1. Germline V gene data show CDR1 as SEHNR and CDR2 as FQNEAQ (reference sequence). The length of the CDR3 is 15 residues. V shed 5 bases, J shed 2 bases, and the junction held 6 bases outside the gene matches. CDR3 residues: CASSIDRGYNYGYTF. DNA of the CDR3: TGTGCCAGCAGCATAGACAGGGGGTACAACTATGGCTACACCTTC.

This sequence joins TRBV4-2 and TRBJ2-3; TRBD2 agrees at 7 bases. In germline, CDR1 is LGHNA, CDR2 YNFKEQ. The CDR3 extends over 17 amino acids. The junction had 10 bases not matched to a gene; V was cut back by 2 bases and J by 2 bases. This CDR3 is CASSQRDRLADTDTQYF. In DNA form, the CDR3 reads TGTGCCAGCAGCCAAAGGGACCGGCTAGCGGACACAGATACGCAGTATTTT.

This chain connects TRBV6-5 to TRBJ2-1; 9 positions match TRBD2. CDR1 and CDR2 (germline): MNHEY, SVGAGI. The length of the CDR3 is 18 residues. Trimming took 4 bases from V and 5 from J; bases not matched to a gene: 15. CDR3 loop: CASSSPGQAGGQNNEQFF. The CDR3 region has the DNA TGTGCCAGCAGTTCCCCGGGACAAGCGGGAGGCCAAAACAATGAGCAGTTCTTC.

The chain combines TRBV28 with TRBJ2-5; 7 nucleotides align to TRBD2. V gave up 6 bases and J gave up 11 bases; unmatched junction bases: 18. The CDR3 extends over 15 amino acids. Germline assignment: CDR1 MDHEN and CDR2 SYDVKM. This CDR3 is CASSLPRGGLNEQYF. CDR3 DNA sequence: TGTGCCAGCAGCCTTCCTAGGGGAGGGCTTAATGAGCAGTACTTC.

J is TRBJ1-4 and V is TRBV7-9, with 7 positions matching TRBD1. The CDR3 totals 15 residues. Trimming took 1 base from V and 3 from J; bases not matched to a gene: 2. The germline V gene encodes CDR1 SEHNR and CDR2 FQNEAQ (reference sequence). The CDR3 is CASSLVQGANEKLFF. The CDR3, as DNA: TGTGCCAGCAGCTTAGTCCAGGGGGCTAATGAAAAACTGTTTTTT.

This chain connects TRBV28 to TRBJ2-1; D remains unclear. V lost 6 bases and J lost 12, with 15 bases in between. The CDR3 covers 12 residues. Germline loops: CDR1 MDHEN, CDR2 SYDVKM. CDR3 in amino acids: CASRLDSIGQFF. CDR3 bases: TGTGCCAGCAGACTCGACTCGATCGGGCAGTTCTTC. Looking up the rest from reference TRBV28 and TRBJ2-1 gives the full variable domain: DVKVTQSSRYLVKRTGEKVFLECVQDMDHENMFWYRQDPGLGLRLIYFSYDVKMKEKGDIPEGYSVSREKKERFSLILESASTNQTSMYLCASRLDSIGQFFGPGTRLTVL.

The chain has TRBV9 and TRBJ2-1; 8 nucleotides align to TRBD2. In germline, CDR1 is SGDLS, CDR2 YYNGEE. This CDR3 has 17 residues. Trimming at V came to 4 bases and at J to 4 bases, leaving 13 bases not matched to a gene. This chain's CDR3 is CASSLGSGTPYYNEQFF. The CDR3 region has the DNA TGTGCCAGCAGCTTGGGTAGCGGGACGCCCTATTACAATGAGCAGTTCTTC.

The genes are TRBV2 and TRBJ1-4; unclear D gene. Germline V gives CDR1 SNHLY, CDR2 FYNNEI. The CDR3 contains 14 residues. Trimming stripped 7 bases from V and 4 bases from J, with 13 bases between. As DNA, the CDR3 is TGTGCCAGCACATACAGCAGCTTTAATGAAAAACTGTTTTTT. Amino acid sequence: CASTYSSFNEKLFF. Full variable domain (remainder filled in from reference TRBV2 and TRBJ1-4): EPEVTQTPSHQVTQMGQEVILRCVPISNHLYFYWYRQILGQKVEFLVSFYNNEISEKSEIFDDQFSVERPDGSNFTLKIRSTKLEDSAMYFCASTYSSFNEKLFFGSGTQLSVL.

This clonotype was detected only a few times. CDR3 protein: CASSWRGSTEAFF. CDR3 sequence (DNA): TGTGCCAGCAGCTGGAGGGGGAGCACTGAAGCTTTCTTT. The chain has TRBV7-2 and TRBJ1-1, with D tentatively TRBD1 (6 bases). V lost 4 bases to trimming and J lost 4 bases, with 10 bases between them. Germline CDR1 SGHTA, CDR2 FQGNSA. This CDR3 has 13 residues.

This clonotype was detected many times. The chain combines TRBV29-1 with TRBJ2-1, with D tentatively TRBD2 (6 bases). This CDR3 comprises 13 residues. V dropped 6 bases and J dropped 7 bases, with 16 bases sitting between them. CDR1 SQVTM and CDR2 ANQGSEA come from the germline V gene. The CDR3 loop reads CSVGTLATNEQFF. The CDR3 DNA reads TGCAGCGTGGGGACCCTAGCGACAAATGAGCAGTTCTTC.

The rearrangement uses TRBV12-3 or TRBV12-4 and TRBJ1-2; D might be TRBD1 (6 bases). The CDR3 extends over 13 amino acids. The V gene lost 5 bases and the J gene lost 9 bases, with 16 bases spanning the gap. The CDR3 sequence is CASSRGTLLRYTF. The CDR3 DNA sequence: TGTGCCAGCAGTCGCGGGACACTCCTACGCTACACCTTC.

DNA of the CDR3: TGTGCCAGCAGCTTTATTGGGCGCGAGCAGTACTTC. This encodes CASSFIGREQYF. This rearrangement joins TRBV7-9 to TRBJ2-7; D is unclear. The CDR3 runs 12 residues. Germline CDR1 is SEHNR and CDR2 is FQNEAQ (reference sequence). V lost 3 bases and J lost 6, with 9 bases in between.